This T cell receptor beta chain is drawn from a study of T cell responses to AZD1222 COVID-19 vaccine. CDR1 and CDR2 from the germline V gene are SNHLY and FYNNEI. The CDR3 runs 17 residues. V dropped 6 bases and J dropped 0; count of bases not matched to a gene: 12. The assay was immunoSEQ multiplex PCR, and TCRdb's table has in-frame clones only and misses some. Of over 70,000 clones detected, 65% to 80% appear once; the ten largest clones hold 27%. The material sequenced was peripheral blood, taken 28 days after the second dose of the MenACWY control vaccine. The rearrangement links TRBV2 to TRBJ2-7; TRBD2 matches at 9 bases. The origin of this receptor is an adult who received the MenACWY meningococcal vaccine as a control. The CDR3 spells CASSALSSGISSYEQYF. DNA for the CDR3: TGTGCCAGCAGCGCCTTGTCTAGCGGGATATCCTCCTACGAGCAGTACTTC.